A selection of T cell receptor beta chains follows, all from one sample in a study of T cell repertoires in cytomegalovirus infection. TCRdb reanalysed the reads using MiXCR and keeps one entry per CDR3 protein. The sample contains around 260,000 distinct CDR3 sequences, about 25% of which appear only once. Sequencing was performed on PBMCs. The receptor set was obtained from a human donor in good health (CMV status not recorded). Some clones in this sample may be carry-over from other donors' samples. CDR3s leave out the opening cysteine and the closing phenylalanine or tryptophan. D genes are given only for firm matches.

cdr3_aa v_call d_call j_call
ASSLADMDYEQY TRBV7-2 . TRBJ2-7
ATSLSGGVDTQY TRBV15 TRBD2 TRBJ2-3
ASSLGTSGLDTQY TRBV7-2 TRBD2 TRBJ2-3
ASRSIKGQGSYNEQF TRBV28 TRBD1 TRBJ2-1
ASSLRTGGQETQY TRBV7-2 TRBD1 TRBJ2-5
ASSTWGNEQF TRBV19 . TRBJ2-1
ASSANRGGSSYNEQF TRBV7-3 . TRBJ2-1
ASSSDGYSPLH TRBV6-2/TRBV6-3 . TRBJ1-6
ASSQGAYEQF TRBV28 TRBD1 TRBJ2-1
ASSHTATFSYEQY TRBV7-9 . TRBJ2-7
ASSQVRVNTGELF TRBV14 . TRBJ2-2
ASSLALAGGADTQY TRBV7-8 TRBD2 TRBJ2-3
SARDSSGISYNEQF TRBV20-1 TRBD2 TRBJ2-1
ASSQSRRDDEQF TRBV23-1 . TRBJ2-1
ASSLGQRFEAF TRBV7-2 TRBD1 TRBJ1-1
ASSWRAGGAGGTTEAF TRBV7-8 TRBD1 TRBJ1-1
ATSPKSGINTQY TRBV24-1 TRBD2 TRBJ2-3
ASSLEGRNTGELF TRBV5-1 . TRBJ2-2
ASSFAGTLDRRWAQY TRBV7-2 . TRBJ2-5